This TCR beta chain was captured by sequencing in a study of regulatory T cells in long-lasting Graves disease. Across the study: Patients with new Graves' disease had used antithyroid drugs below 3 months. Study conclusions and caveats: Patients with persistent Graves' had lower TCR diversity than newly diagnosed patients. Repertoires from persistent disease leaned toward TRBV28, TRBJ1-2 and TRBJ2-5.

Time point described: newly diagnosed GD, antithyroid drugs for less than 3 months. RNA extracted from PBMCs served as the sequencing template. This clonotype came up many times. Its specificity is not known. CDR1 LGHDT and CDR2 YNNKEL come from the germline V gene (reference sequence). V was clipped by 4 bases and J by 3 bases, with 15 bases between them. The CDR3 loop spans 15 amino acids. Combining iRepertoire HTBI primers with Arm-PCR of CDR3 regions, the authors built TCR beta libraries. TCRdb processed the multiplex PCR reads anew with MiXCR; each CDR3 protein has one entry. The sample carries approximately 470,000 distinct CDR3 sequences, roughly 16% recorded once. The sample was also linked to a second study, of T cells in Graves' hyperthyroidism and ophthalmopathy.

This chain links TRBV3-1 with TRBJ1-2; D is ambiguous. Sequencing used peripheral blood mononuclear cells (PBMCs), obtained at new diagnosis, from a patient treated with antithyroid drugs. The clonotype comes from a man aged 35 to 55 with Graves disease. This CDR3 reads CASSPGVGDYYGYTF. CDR3 sequence (DNA): TGTGCCAGCAGCCCCGGCGTCGGAGATTACTATGGCTACACCTTC.